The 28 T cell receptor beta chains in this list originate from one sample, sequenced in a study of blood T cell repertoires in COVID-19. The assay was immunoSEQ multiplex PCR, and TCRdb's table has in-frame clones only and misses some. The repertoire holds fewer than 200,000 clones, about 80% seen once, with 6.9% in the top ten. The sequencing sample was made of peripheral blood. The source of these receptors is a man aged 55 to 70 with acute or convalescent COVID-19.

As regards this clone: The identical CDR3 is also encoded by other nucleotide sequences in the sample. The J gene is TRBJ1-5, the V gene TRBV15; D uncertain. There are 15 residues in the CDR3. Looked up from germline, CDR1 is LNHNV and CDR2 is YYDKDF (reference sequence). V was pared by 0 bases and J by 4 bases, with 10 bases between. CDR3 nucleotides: TGTGCCACCAGCAGAGAGGGCAGGCCGAATCAGCCCCAGCATTTT. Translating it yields CATSREGRPNQPQHF.

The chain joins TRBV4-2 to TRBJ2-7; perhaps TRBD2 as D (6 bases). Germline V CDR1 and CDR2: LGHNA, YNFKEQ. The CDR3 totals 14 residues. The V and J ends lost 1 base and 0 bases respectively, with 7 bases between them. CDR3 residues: CASSQVADSYEQYF. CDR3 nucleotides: TGTGCCAGCAGCCAAGTAGCGGACTCCTACGAGCAGTACTTC.

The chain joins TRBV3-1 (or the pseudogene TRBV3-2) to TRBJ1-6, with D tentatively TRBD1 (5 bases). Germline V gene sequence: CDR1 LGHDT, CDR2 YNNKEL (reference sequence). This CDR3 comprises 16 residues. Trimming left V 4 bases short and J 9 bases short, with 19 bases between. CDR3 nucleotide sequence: TGTGCCAGCAGCCCGCTCGGCGGGGCACGGAGTTCACCCCTCCACTTT. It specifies CASSPLGGARSSPLHF.

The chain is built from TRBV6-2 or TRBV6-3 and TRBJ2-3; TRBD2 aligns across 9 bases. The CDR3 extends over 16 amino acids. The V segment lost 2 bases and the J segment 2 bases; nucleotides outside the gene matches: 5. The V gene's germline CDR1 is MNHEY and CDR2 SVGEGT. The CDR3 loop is CASSYSGGLLTDTQYF. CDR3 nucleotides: TGTGCCAGCAGTTACAGCGGGGGGCTCCTCACAGATACGCAGTATTTT.

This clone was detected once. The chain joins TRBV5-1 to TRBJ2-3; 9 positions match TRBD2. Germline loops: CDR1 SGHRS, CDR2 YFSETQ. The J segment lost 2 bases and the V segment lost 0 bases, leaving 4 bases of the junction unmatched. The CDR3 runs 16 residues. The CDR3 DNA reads TGCGCCAGCAGCTTGGCCGGGACTAGCAACACAGATACGCAGTATTTT. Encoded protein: CASSLAGTSNTDTQYF.

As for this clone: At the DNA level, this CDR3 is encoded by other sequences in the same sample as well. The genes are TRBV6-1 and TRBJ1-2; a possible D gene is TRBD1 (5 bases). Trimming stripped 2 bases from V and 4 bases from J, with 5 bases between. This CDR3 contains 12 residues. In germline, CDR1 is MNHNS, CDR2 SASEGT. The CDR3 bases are TGTGCCAGCAGTGAAAGGGGCTATGGCTACACCTTC. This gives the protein CASSERGYGYTF.

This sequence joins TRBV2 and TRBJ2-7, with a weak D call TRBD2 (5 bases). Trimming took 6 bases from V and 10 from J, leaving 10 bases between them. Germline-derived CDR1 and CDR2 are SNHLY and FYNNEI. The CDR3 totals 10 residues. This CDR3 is CASSSGIQYF. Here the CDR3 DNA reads TGTGCCAGCAGCTCCGGGATCCAGTACTTC.

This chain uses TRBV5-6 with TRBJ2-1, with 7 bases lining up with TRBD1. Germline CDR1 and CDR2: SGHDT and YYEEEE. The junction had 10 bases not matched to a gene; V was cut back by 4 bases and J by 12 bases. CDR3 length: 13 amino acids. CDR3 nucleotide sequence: TGTGCCAGCAGCGCCGGGACAGAAAGGGGGCAGTTCTTC. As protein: CASSAGTERGQFF.

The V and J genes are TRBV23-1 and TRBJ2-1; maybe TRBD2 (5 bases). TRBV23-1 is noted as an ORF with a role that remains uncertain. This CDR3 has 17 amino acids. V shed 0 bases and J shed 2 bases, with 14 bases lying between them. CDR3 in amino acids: CASSQSRLARPYNEQFF. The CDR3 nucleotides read TGCGCCAGCAGTCAATCCCGGCTAGCACGCCCCTACAATGAGCAGTTCTTC.

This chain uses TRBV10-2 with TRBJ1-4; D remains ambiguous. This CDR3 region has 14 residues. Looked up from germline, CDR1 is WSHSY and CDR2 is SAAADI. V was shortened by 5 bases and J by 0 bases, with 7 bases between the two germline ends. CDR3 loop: CASSWGATNEKLFF. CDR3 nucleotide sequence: TGCGCCAGCAGTTGGGGAGCAACTAATGAAAAACTGTTTTTT.

The CDR3 spells CASSDPGADTGELFF. For the CDR3, the DNA is TGTGCCAGCAGTGACCCAGGGGCTGACACCGGGGAGCTGTTTTTT. The genes are TRBV6-4 and TRBJ2-2, with a tentative D call TRBD1 (6 bases). The V and J ends lost 2 bases and 3 bases respectively, with 10 bases between them. The CDR3 length is 15 residues. Germline V gene sequence: CDR1 MRHNA, CDR2 SNTAGT.

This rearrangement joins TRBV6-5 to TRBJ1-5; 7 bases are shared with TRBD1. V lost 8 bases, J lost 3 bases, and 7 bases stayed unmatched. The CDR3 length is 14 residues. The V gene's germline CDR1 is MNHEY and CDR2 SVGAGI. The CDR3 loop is CASLEGTVNQPQHF. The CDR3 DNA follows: TGTGCCAGCTTGGAGGGGACAGTCAATCAGCCCCAGCATTTT.

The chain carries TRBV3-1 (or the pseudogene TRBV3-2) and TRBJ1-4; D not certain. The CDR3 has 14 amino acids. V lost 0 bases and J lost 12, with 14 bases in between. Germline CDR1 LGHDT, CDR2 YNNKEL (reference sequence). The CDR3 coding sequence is TGTGCCAGCAGCCAAGATCAAACCGGGAGCCAACTGTTTTTT. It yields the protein CASSQDQTGSQLFF.

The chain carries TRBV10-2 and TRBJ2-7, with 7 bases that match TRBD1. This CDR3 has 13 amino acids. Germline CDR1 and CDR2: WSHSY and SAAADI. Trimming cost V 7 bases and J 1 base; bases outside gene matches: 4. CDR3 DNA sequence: TGCGCCAGCAAAGGGACAGTTTCCTACGAGCAGTACTTC. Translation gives CASKGTVSYEQYF.

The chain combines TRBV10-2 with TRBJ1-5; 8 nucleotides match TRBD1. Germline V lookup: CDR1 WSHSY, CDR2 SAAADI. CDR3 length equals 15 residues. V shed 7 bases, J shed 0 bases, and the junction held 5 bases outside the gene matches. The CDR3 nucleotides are TGCGCCAGCAAGAGGACAGGGCCTAGCAATCAGCCCCAGCATTTT. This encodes CASKRTGPSNQPQHF.

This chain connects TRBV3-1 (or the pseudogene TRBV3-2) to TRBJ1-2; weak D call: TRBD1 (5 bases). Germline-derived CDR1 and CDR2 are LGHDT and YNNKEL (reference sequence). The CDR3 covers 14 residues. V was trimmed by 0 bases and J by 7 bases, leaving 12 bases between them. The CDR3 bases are TGTGCCAGCAGCCAAGATGGGGGGATAGGTGGCTACACCTTC. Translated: CASSQDGGIGGYTF.

This chain's CDR3 is CASSSWTGGNSPLHF. The DNA of the CDR3 is TGTGCCAGTAGTTCCTGGACAGGCGGAAATTCACCCCTCCACTTT. The chain recombines TRBV19 with TRBJ1-6; 7 bases line up with TRBD1. The CDR3 is made up of 15 amino acids. V trimming: 5 bases; J trimming: 7 bases; junction bases outside the gene matches: 8. Germline values: CDR1 LNHDA, CDR2 SQIVND (reference sequence).

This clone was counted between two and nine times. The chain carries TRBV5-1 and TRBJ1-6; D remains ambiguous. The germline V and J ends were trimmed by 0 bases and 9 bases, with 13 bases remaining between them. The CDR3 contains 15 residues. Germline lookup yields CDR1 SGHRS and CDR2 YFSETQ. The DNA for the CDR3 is TGCGCCAGCAGCTTGGCCGTGGAGGGTAGTTCACCCCTCCACTTT. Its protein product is CASSLAVEGSSPLHF.

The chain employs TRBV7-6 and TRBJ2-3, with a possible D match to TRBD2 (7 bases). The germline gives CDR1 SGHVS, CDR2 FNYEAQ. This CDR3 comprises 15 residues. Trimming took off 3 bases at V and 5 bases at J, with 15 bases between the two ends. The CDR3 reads CASSFSGGNIDTQYF. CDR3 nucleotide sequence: TGTGCCAGCAGCTTTTCGGGGGGCAACATAGATACGCAGTATTTT. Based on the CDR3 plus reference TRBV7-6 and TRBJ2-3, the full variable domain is GAGVSQSPRYKVTKRGQDVALRCDPISGHVSLYWYRQALGQGPEFLTYFNYEAQQDKSGLPNDRFSAERPEGSISTLTIQRTEQRDSAMYRCASSFSGGNIDTQYFGPGTRLTVL.

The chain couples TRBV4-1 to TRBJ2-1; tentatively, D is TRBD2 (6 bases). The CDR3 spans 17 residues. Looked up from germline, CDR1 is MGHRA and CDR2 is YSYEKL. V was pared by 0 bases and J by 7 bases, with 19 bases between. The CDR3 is CASSQEGFGGGENEQFF. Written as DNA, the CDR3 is TGCGCCAGCAGCCAAGAGGGCTTTGGCGGAGGGGAGAATGAGCAGTTCTTC.

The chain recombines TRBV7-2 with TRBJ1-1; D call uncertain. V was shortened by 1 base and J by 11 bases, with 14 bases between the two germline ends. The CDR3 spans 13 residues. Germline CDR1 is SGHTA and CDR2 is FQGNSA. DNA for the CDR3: TGTGCCAGCAGCTTAGGTATGGCAGGTCGGGCTTTCTTT. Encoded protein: CASSLGMAGRAFF.

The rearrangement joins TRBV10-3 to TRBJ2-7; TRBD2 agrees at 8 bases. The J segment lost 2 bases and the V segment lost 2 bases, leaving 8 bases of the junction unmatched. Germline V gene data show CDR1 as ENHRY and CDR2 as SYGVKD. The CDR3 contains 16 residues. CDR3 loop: CAISETKREQAYEQYF. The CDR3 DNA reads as TGTGCCATCAGTGAGACAAAGCGGGAGCAGGCCTACGAGCAGTACTTC.

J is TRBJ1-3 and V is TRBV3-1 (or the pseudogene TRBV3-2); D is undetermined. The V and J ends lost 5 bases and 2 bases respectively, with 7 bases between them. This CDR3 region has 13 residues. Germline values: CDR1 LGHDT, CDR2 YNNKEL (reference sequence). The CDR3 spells CASSGSTGNTIYF. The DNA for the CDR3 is TGTGCCAGCAGCGGGAGTACTGGAAACACCATATATTTT.

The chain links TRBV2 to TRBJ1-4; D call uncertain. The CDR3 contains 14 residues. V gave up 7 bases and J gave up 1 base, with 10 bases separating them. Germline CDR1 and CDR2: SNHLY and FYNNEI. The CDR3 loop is CASIRGGTNEKLFF. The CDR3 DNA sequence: TGTGCCAGCATTCGGGGAGGAACTAATGAAAAACTGTTTTTT.

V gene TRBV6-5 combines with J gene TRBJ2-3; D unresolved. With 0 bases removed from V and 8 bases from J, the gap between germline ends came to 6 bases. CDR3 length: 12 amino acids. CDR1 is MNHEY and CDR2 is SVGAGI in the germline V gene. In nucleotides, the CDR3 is TGTGCCAGCAGTTACTCGACTGGTACGCAGTATTTT. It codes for CASSYSTGTQYF.

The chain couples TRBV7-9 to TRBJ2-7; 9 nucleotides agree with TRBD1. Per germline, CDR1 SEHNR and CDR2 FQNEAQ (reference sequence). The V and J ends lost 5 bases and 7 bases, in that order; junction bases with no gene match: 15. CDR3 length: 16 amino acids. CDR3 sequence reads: CASSEKQGADLEEQYF. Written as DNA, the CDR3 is TGTGCCAGCAGCGAGAAACAGGGGGCGGATTTGGAAGAGCAGTACTTC.

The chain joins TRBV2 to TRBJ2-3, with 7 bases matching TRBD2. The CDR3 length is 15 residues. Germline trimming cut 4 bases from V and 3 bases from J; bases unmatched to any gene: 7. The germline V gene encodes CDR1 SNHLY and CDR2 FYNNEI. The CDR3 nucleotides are TGTGCCAGCAGTGTCCTAAATAGCGGGACAGATACGCAGTATTTT. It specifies CASSVLNSGTDTQYF.

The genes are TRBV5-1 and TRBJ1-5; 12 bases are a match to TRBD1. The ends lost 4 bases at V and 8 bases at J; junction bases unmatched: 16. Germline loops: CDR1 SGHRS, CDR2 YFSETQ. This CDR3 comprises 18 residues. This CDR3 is CASSLTDRDRGQVKPQHF. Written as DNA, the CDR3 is TGCGCCAGCAGCCTGACCGACCGGGACAGGGGGCAAGTGAAGCCCCAGCATTTT.